This T cell receptor (beta chain) was recorded in a study of identical twins. The sample holds a few counts of this clonotype. From the 5' RACE reads, TCRdb called clonotypes with MiXCR, one entry per CDR3 protein. The sample yields hundreds of thousands of distinct CDR3 sequences, roughly 18% seen once. CDR1 DFQATT and CDR2 SNEGSKA come from the germline V gene (reference sequence). V was cut by 6 bases and J by 3 bases, with 14 bases left in between. The CDR3 runs to 14 residues. The data also belong to a second study, concerning T cells expressing NK-cell markers.

The material sequenced was PBMCs. The chain joins TRBV20-1 to TRBJ2-2; weak D call: TRBD2 (6 bases). The clonotype was recovered from a young woman in good health. CDR3 DNA: TGCAGTGCGCCCGGGACTTCTTACACCGGGGAGCTGTTTTTT. It translates to CSAPGTSYTGELFF.